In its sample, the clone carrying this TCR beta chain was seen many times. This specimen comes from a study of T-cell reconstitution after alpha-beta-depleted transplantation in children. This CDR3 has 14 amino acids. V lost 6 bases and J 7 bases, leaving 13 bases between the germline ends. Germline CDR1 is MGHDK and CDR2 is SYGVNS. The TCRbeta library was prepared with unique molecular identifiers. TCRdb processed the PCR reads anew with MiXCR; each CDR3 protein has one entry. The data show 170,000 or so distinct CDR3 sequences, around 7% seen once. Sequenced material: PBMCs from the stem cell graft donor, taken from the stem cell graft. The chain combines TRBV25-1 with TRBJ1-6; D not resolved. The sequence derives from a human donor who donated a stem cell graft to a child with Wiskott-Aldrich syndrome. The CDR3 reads CASSAPSGNSPLHF. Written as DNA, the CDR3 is TGTGCCAGCAGCGCCCCCTCGGGGAATTCACCCCTCCACTTT.